This T cell receptor (beta chain) was captured by sequencing in a study of blood T cell repertoires in COVID-19 (dated by TCRdb to the early 2020s). A note on the overall study: The collaborator samples originated in the United States, Italy and Spain and spanned the acute and convalescent phases of COVID-19. The sample metadata nearly always contained a de-identified subject ID, COVID-19 status, age in years and sex. Where available, HLA class I and class II types were taken from metadata supplied by the sample provider and were not determined by assay-based typing. The samples were drawn from the first 160 participants of the ongoing ImmuneRACE study and from roughly 1,300 subjects provided by 6 global collaborators. Deeply sampled blood TCRbeta repertoires from subjects exposed to, actively infected with, or recovered from COVID-19 were included in the dataset. The prospective study material was composed of cDNA or gDNA derived from T cells, B-cell-depleted T cells, or PBMCs. The repertoires were made available in a free public database intended to serve as a resource for research on the immune response to SARS-CoV-2. Study-wide conclusions, independent of this receptor: How much clinical and demographic metadata was included differed by source and by participant, and the metadata was provided uncurated.

TCRbeta CDR3 regions were amplified from genomic DNA by means of the immunoSEQ Assay, a bias-controlled multiplex PCR. As for the authors' bioinformatics: The number of nucleated cells in each sample was estimated from the amplification of reference gene primers within the assay. To quantify the absolute abundance of each unique TCRbeta CDR3 rearrangement, sequence reads were collapsed and filtered. For each sample, productive Simpson clonality was calculated by taking the square root of Simpson's diversity index across productive rearrangements. The clones in this table, taken by TCRdb from immuneACCESS, are in-frame only. Not every clone is retained; where verified, under half of the shortfall comes from an unresolved V gene, and the cause of the rest is unknown. From that table come the V and J calls and clone size; the DNA was used to work out D and trimming. For this sample there are 120,000 or so clones; roughly 83% appear just once. More than 35% of the sample belongs to the ten largest clones.

The collaborating institutions used their own protocols to collect whole blood in K2EDTA tubes. Collaborator samples were shipped for TCRbeta analysis as frozen whole blood, isolated PBMCs, or DNA extracted from either sample type. CDR1 MNHNS and CDR2 SASEGT were looked up in the germline V gene. The CDR3, cysteine through phenylalanine, is 14 amino acids long. The only DNA kept is the CDR3, 42 bases in frame from the first base. V and J lose 3 bases and 5 bases, and a span of 13 bases separates them. This clone was seen only a few times. The target of this receptor is not known. It has no much larger one-base neighbor in the sample; base qualities were not kept.

The origin of this receptor is a man in his forties or fifties with active or convalescent COVID-19. The receptor chain draws on TRBV6-1 and TRBJ2-5, and TRBD2 may be the D gene, going by 7 matching bases. Sequencing was done on a sample of peripheral blood. DNA sequence: TGTGCCAGCAGTGATGGGGGGGCGGGCGAGACCCAGTACTTC. This yields the protein CASSDGGAGETQYF.